A single sample gave rise to the 20 T cell receptor beta chains below, sequenced in a study of T cell clones after liver transplantation (dated by TCRdb to about 2019). The time point tag for this specimen amounts to: pre-transplant. The library was obtained by the immunoSEQ multiplex PCR assay. Not all clones reach the TCRdb copy of this immuneACCESS table, which keeps in-frame sequences only. Checked studies attribute under half of the gap to unresolved V genes and leave the rest unexplained. For this sample there are some 23,000 clones; around 63% appear just once. In total, the top ten clones hold approximately 3% of the sample. Sequencing was performed on CD4+ T cells from blood, taken before liver transplant. These receptors were obtained from a human donor who received a liver transplant.

The CDR3 sequence is CASTGKTLTDTQYF. CDR3 coding DNA: TGCGCCAGCACGGGCAAGACCCTCACAGATACGCAGTATTTT. The rearrangement uses TRBV10-2 and TRBJ2-3, with D unclear. The CDR3 totals 14 residues. Deletions cut 7 bases from V and 2 bases from J, with 13 bases between. Per the germline V gene, CDR1 is WSHSY and CDR2 is SAAADI.

The gene calls are TRBV19 and TRBJ2-3, with no clear D. CDR1 LNHDA and CDR2 SQIVND come from the germline V gene (reference sequence). CDR3 length: 13 amino acids. The V end lost 1 base, the J end lost 8 bases, and 10 bases lay between the germline ends. In DNA form, the CDR3 reads TGTGCCAGTAGTATAGTAGTGCTGGGTACGCAGTATTTT. It specifies CASSIVVLGTQYF.

V gene TRBV6-5 combines with J gene TRBJ2-5; D assignment may be TRBD1 or TRBD2 (7 bases each). V was trimmed by 4 bases and J by 4 bases, leaving 19 bases between them. The CDR3 spans 16 residues. The germline gives CDR1 MNHEY, CDR2 SVGAGI. In DNA form, the CDR3 reads TGTGCCAGCAGTTGGGGGGGAGGGGGCGAGGGAGAGACCCAGTACTTC. Protein product: CASSWGGGGEGETQYF.

This clone was seen more than once but under ten times. The chain joins TRBV11-2 to TRBJ2-7, with D uncertain. V was cut by 5 bases and J by 2 bases, with 16 bases left in between. Germline lookup yields CDR1 SGHAT and CDR2 FQNNGV. The CDR3 loop spans 15 amino acids. CDR3: CASSPSRSPTYEQYV. DNA for the CDR3: TGTGCCAGCAGCCCTTCGCGGTCCCCTACCTACGAGCAGTACGTC.

This sequence joins TRBV5-4 and TRBJ2-5; D is possibly TRBD2 (5 bases). The CDR3 is 13 residues long. Germline loops: CDR1 SGHNT, CDR2 YYREEE (reference sequence). The CDR3 DNA is TGTGGCCTTGGAGGTATAGGTGAAGAGACCCAGTACTTC. It specifies CGLGGIGEETQYF.

This clone has only a few counts. CDR3 sequence: CASSMTTEAFF. In DNA, the CDR3 is TGTGCCAGCAGTATGACCACTGAAGCTTTCTTT. This chain links TRBV11-3 with TRBJ1-1; D gene unclear. The germline V gene encodes CDR1 SGHNT and CDR2 YENEEA. The CDR3 extends over 11 amino acids. The germline V and J ends were trimmed by 6 bases and 4 bases, with 6 bases remaining between them.

There are a few counts of this clone. The J gene is TRBJ2-7, the V gene TRBV10-1; 11 bases agree with TRBD1. V shed 3 bases, J shed 6 bases, and the junction held 1 base outside the gene matches. The CDR3 runs to 13 residues. Germline assignment: CDR1 WNHNN and CDR2 SYGVQD (reference sequence). Written as DNA, the CDR3 is TGCGCCAGCAGTGAAGGGACAGGGGGCGAGCAGTACGTC. Protein sequence: CASSEGTGGEQYV.

The J gene is TRBJ2-3, the V gene TRBV5-1, with D tentatively TRBD2 (6 bases). This CDR3 is built from 16 residues. Germline CDR1 reads SGHRS; CDR2 reads YFSETQ. V lost 0 bases, J lost 1 base, and 12 bases lay in between. For the CDR3, the DNA is TGCGCCAGCAGCTTGGATGGTGCTAGCGGCACAGATACGCAGTATTTT. Translated, it gives CASSLDGASGTDTQYF.

The genes are TRBV30 and TRBJ2-7, with 10 nucleotides matching TRBD2. Trimming cost V 2 bases and J 4 bases; bases outside gene matches: 17. The CDR3 totals 18 residues. The germline V gene has CDR1 GTSNPN and CDR2 SVGIG (reference sequence). CDR3 loop: CAWSSQGGLGLARYEQYF. The CDR3 DNA reads as TGTGCCTGGAGTTCACAGGGGGGTTTGGGACTAGCGAGGTACGAGCAGTACTTC.

This clone was observed a few times. Other DNA sequences in the same sample also yield this CDR3. The gene calls are TRBV5-6 and TRBJ1-1; D remains unclear. The CDR3 loop spans 14 amino acids. Trimming removed 4 bases from V and 0 bases from J, with 10 bases in between. CDR1 and CDR2 from the germline V gene are SGHDT and YYEEEE. The chain's CDR3 is CASSHGRVNTEAFF. DNA of the CDR3: TGTGCCAGCAGCCACGGACGGGTGAACACTGAAGCTTTCTTT.

This clone was counted only a few times. This chain uses TRBV11-3 with TRBJ2-2; possibly TRBD2 for D (5 bases). V was trimmed by 5 bases and J by 2 bases, leaving 15 bases between them. The length of the CDR3 is 16 residues. Germline CDR1 and CDR2: SGHNT and YENEEA. CDR3 sequence reads: CASSKSGSSNTGELFF. The CDR3 DNA reads TGTGCCAGCAGCAAATCGGGATCTTCCAACACCGGGGAGCTGTTTTTT.

The chain recombines TRBV7-2 with TRBJ1-1; D is uncertain. Between the trimmed V and J ends, which lost 6 bases and 1 base, there was a span of 18 bases. CDR3 length: 16 residues. Germline V CDR1 and CDR2: SGHTA, FQGNSA. CDR3 region: CASSLFTGRTNTEAFF. CDR3 coding DNA: TGTGCCAGCAGTTTATTCACGGGGAGGACGAACACTGAAGCTTTCTTT. The full variable domain, its missing parts supplied by reference TRBV7-2 and TRBJ1-1, is GAGVSQSPSNKVTEKGKDVELRCDPISGHTALYWYRQSLGQGLEFLIYFQGNSAPDKSGLPSDRFSAERTGGSVSTLTIQRTQQEDSAVYLCASSLFTGRTNTEAFFGQGTRLTVV.

This clone was counted between two and nine times. V is TRBV19 and J is TRBJ2-1; TRBD1 is a possible D gene (6 bases). Germline-derived CDR1 and CDR2 are LNHDA and SQIVND (reference sequence). V lost 5 bases to trimming and J lost 2 bases, with 13 bases between them. CDR3 length equals 15 residues. Here the CDR3 reads CASSPQGRTYNEQFF. The CDR3 DNA reads TGTGCCAGTAGTCCCCAGGGGCGGACCTACAATGAGCAGTTCTTC.

This rearrangement joins TRBV28 to TRBJ1-4; tentative D call: TRBD1 (6 bases). Looked up from germline, CDR1 is MDHEN and CDR2 is SYDVKM. Trimming left V 6 bases short and J 6 bases short, with 14 bases between. This CDR3 region has 14 residues. The CDR3 spells CASSLLKGDEKLFF. For the CDR3, the DNA is TGTGCCAGCAGCCTCCTTAAGGGGGATGAAAAACTGTTTTTT.

The rearrangement links TRBV11-3 to TRBJ2-5; 12 nucleotides agree with TRBD2. The CDR3 spans 16 residues. CDR1 is SGHNT and CDR2 is YENEEA in the germline V gene. The V and J ends lost 2 bases and 1 base, in that order; junction bases with no gene match: 2. CDR3: CASSLMGLAGQETQYF. CDR3 sequence (DNA): TGTGCCAGCAGCTTAATGGGACTAGCGGGCCAAGAGACCCAGTACTTC.

The chain couples TRBV30 to TRBJ2-4, with TRBD2 as a possible D gene (6 bases). Germline loops: CDR1 GTSNPN, CDR2 SVGIG (reference sequence). V lost 4 bases, J lost 4 bases, and 11 bases lay in between. This CDR3 is built from 13 residues. The CDR3 DNA reads as TGTGCCTGGAAGCCCGCGGGGAAAAACATTCAGTACTTC. Translation gives CAWKPAGKNIQYF.

This chain links TRBV4-2 with TRBJ2-2; 10 bases are a match to TRBD2. V gave up 0 bases and J gave up 6 bases; unmatched junction bases: 1. The CDR3 totals 15 residues. Germline CDR1 LGHNA, CDR2 YNFKEQ. This CDR3 reads CASSQEAGGPGELFF. The CDR3 coding sequence is TGTGCCAGCAGCCAAGAAGCGGGGGGGCCCGGGGAGCTGTTTTTT.

V and J are TRBV6-6 and TRBJ1-6, with 12 bases that match TRBD1. Germline CDR1 MNHNY, CDR2 SVGAGI (reference sequence). The CDR3 is 16 residues long. The trim removed 2 bases at V and 12 bases at J, leaving 8 bases unmatched. The CDR3 region has the DNA TGTGCCAGCAGTTACACCGGGACAGGGGGCCGTGTACCCCTCCACTTT. It encodes CASSYTGTGGRVPLHF.

A few counts support this clone. V and J are TRBV11-2 and TRBJ2-3; D might be TRBD2 (5 bases). Trimming stripped 5 bases from V and 2 bases from J, with 17 bases between. This CDR3 has 16 amino acids. Germline-derived CDR1 and CDR2 are SGHAT and FQNNGV. This CDR3 is CASSPGLSGNTDTQYF. CDR3 DNA sequence: TGTGCCAGCAGCCCTGGGTTGAGCGGCAACACAGATACGCAGTATTTT.

The gene calls are TRBV10-1 and TRBJ2-1; perhaps TRBD1 as D (6 bases). Germline CDR1 is WNHNN and CDR2 is SYGVQD (reference sequence). V was clipped by 6 bases and J by 9 bases, with 18 bases between them. The CDR3 has 14 residues. The CDR3 nucleotides are TGCGCCAGCAGCCAGGGGTGGTCCCTCGGTGAGCAGTTCTTC. The encoded protein is CASSQGWSLGEQFF.